This TCR beta chain stems from a study of blood T cell repertoires in COVID-19. The wider study: T cells, B-cell-depleted T cells, or PBMCs provided the cDNA or gDNA that served as material.

Authors' analysis steps: The authors estimated nucleated cell counts from reference gene primer amplification. Assay used: immunoSEQ multiplex PCR; TCRdb lists only in-frame clones, some missing. For V, J and clone size, that table is used; D and trimming come from the DNA. Altogether some 360,000 clones are present, about 89% being singletons, with the ten largest covering 2% to 2.5%. The CDR3 has 15 amino acids. CDR1 is MNHEY, CDR2 SVGAGI, per germline. J lost 5 bases, V lost 3 bases, and 5 bases had no gene match. Sample: peripheral blood. This rearrangement joins TRBV6-5 to TRBJ2-1; 9 bases align to TRBD2. The TCR sequence derives from a woman in her sixties with COVID-19, enrolled during active disease. CDR3 sequence reads: CASSYFAGGHNEQFF. Here the CDR3 DNA reads TGTGCCAGCAGTTATTTTGCGGGGGGGCACAATGAGCAGTTCTTC.